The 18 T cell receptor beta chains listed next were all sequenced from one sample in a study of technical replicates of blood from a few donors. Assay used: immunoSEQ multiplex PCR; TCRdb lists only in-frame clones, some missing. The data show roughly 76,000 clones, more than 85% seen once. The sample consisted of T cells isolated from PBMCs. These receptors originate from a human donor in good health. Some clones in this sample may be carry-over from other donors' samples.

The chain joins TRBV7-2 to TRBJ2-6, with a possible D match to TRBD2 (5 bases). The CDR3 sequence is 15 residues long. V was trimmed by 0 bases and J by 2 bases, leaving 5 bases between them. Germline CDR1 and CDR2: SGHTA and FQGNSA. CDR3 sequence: CASSLAGAGANVLTF. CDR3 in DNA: TGTGCCAGCAGCTTAGCCGGGGCTGGGGCCAACGTCCTGACTTTC.

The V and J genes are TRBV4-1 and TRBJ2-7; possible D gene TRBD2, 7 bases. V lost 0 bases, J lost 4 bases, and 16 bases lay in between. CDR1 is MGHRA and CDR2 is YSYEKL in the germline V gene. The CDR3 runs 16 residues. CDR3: CASSQDRGGNPYEQYF. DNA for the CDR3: TGCGCCAGCAGCCAAGATAGGGGGGGGAACCCATACGAGCAGTACTTC.

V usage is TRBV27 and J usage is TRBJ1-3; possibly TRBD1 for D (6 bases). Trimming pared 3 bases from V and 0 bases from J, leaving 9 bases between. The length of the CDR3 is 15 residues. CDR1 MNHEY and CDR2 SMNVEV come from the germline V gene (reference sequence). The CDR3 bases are TGTGCCAGCAGTTTGGGACATAACTCTGGAAACACCATATATTTT. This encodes CASSLGHNSGNTIYF.

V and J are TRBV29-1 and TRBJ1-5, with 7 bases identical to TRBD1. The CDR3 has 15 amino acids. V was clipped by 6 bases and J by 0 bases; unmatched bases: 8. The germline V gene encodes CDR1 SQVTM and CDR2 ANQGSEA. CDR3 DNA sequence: TGCAGCGTCGTCCAACAGGGGAGTAGCAATCAGCCCCAGCATTTT. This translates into CSVVQQGSSNQPQHF. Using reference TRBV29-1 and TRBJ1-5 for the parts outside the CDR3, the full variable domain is SAVISQKPSRDICQRGTSLTIQCQVDSQVTMMFWYRQQPGQSLTLIATANQGSEATYESGFVIDKFPISRPNLTFSTLTVSNMSPEDSSIYLCSVVQQGSSNQPQHFGDGTRLSIL.

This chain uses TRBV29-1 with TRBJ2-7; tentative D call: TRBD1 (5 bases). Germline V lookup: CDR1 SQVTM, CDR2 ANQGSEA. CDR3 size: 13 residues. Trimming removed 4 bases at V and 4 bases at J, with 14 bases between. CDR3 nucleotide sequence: TGCAGCGTTGTGACAGCAAGGGGTTACGAGCAGTACTTC. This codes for CSVVTARGYEQYF.

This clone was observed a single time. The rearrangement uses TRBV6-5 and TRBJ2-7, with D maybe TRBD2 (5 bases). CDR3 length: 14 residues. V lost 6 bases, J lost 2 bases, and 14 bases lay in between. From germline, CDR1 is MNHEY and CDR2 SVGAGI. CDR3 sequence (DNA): TGTGCCAGCAGCTTACGGGAAAAGGCCTACGAGCAGTACTTC. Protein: CASSLREKAYEQYF.

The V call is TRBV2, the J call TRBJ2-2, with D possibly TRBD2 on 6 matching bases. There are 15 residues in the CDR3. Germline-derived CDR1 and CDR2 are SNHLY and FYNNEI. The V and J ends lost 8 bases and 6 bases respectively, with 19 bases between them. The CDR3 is CASGFLEGRPGELFF. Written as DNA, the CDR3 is TGTGCCAGCGGATTCTTGGAGGGGCGCCCCGGGGAGCTGTTTTTT.

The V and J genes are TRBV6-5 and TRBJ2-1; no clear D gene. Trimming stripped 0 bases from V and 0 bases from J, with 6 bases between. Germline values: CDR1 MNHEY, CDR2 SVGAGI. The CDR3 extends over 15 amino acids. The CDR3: CASSYSESSYNEQFF. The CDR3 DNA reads TGTGCCAGCAGTTACTCGGAGAGCTCCTACAATGAGCAGTTCTTC.

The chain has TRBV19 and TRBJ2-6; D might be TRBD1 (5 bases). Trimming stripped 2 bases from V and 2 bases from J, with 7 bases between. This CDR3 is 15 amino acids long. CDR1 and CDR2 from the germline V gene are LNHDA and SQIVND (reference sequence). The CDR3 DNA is TGTGCCAGTAGTATACAGGGAACTGGGGCCAACGTCCTGACTTTC. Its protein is CASSIQGTGANVLTF.

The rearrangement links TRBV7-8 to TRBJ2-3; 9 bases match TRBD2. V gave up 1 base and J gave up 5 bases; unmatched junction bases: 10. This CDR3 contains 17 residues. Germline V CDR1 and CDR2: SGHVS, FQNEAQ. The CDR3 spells CASSLGTSGLAGDTQYF. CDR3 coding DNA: TGTGCCAGCAGCTTAGGAACTAGCGGGCTCGCCGGAGATACGCAGTATTTT.

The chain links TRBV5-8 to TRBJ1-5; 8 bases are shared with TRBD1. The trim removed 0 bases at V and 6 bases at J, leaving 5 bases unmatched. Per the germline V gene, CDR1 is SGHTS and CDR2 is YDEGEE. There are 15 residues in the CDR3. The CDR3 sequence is CASSLGQGTAQPQHF. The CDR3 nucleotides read TGTGCCAGCAGCTTGGGACAGGGGACGGCTCAGCCCCAGCATTTT. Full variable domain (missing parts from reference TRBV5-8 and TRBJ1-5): EAGVTQSPTHLIKTRGQQATLRCSPISGHTSVYWYQQALGLGLQFLLWYDEGEERNRGNFPPRFSGRQFPNYSSELNVNALELEDSALYLCASSLGQGTAQPQHFGDGTRLSIL.

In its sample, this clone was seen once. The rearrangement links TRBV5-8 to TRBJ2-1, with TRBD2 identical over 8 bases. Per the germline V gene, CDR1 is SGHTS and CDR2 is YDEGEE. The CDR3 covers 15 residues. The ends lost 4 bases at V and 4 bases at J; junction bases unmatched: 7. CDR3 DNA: TGTGCCAGCAGCCGGAGCGGGAGCTCTTACAATGAGCAGTTCTTC. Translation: CASSRSGSSYNEQFF.

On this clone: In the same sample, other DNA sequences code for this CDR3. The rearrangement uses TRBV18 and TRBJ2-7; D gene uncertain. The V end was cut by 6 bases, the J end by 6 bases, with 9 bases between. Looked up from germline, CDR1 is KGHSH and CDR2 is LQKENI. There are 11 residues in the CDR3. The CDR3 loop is CASSPGGEQYF. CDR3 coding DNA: TGTGCCAGCTCTCCCGGCGGCGAGCAGTACTTC.

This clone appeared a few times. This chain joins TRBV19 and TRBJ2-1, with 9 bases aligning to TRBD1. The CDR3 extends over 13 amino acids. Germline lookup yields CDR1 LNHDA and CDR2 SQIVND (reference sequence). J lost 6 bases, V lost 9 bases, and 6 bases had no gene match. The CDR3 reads CASSGQGGNEQFF. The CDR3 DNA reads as TGTGCCAGCTCGGGACAGGGAGGCAATGAGCAGTTCTTC. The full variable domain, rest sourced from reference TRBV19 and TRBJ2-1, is DGGITQSPKYLFRKEGQNVTLSCEQNLNHDAMYWYRQDPGQGLRLIYYSQIVNDFQKGDIAEGYSVSREKKESFPLTVTSAQKNPTAFYLCASSGQGGNEQFFGPGTRLTVL.

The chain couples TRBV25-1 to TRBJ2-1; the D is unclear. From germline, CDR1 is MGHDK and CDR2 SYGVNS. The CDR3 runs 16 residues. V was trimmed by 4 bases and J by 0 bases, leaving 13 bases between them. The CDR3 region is CASSVPTLSSYNEQFF. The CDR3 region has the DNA TGTGCCAGCAGTGTGCCGACTTTGAGCTCCTACAATGAGCAGTTCTTC.

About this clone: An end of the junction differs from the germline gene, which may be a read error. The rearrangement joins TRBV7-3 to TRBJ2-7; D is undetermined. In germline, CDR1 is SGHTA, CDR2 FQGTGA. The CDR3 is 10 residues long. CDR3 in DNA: TGTGCCAGCAGCCGTTACCAAAACACCTTC. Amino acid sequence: CASSRYQNTF.

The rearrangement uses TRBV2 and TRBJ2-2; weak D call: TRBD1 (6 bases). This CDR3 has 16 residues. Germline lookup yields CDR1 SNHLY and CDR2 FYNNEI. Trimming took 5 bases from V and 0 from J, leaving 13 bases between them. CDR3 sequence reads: CASSRGHNSNTGELFF. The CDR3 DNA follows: TGTGCCAGCAGTAGGGGACACAATTCGAACACCGGGGAGCTGTTTTTT. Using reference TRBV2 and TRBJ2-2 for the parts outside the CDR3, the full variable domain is EPEVTQTPSHQVTQMGQEVILRCVPISNHLYFYWYRQILGQKVEFLVSFYNNEISEKSEIFDDQFSVERPDGSNFTLKIRSTKLEDSAMYFCASSRGHNSNTGELFFGEGSRLTVL.

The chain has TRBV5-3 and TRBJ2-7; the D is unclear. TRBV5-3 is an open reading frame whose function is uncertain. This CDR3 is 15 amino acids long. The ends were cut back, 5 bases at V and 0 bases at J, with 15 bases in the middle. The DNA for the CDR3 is TGTGCCAGAAGTCACGGCACAGATGGCTCCTACGAGCAGTACTTC. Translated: CARSHGTDGSYEQYF.